The next 10 T cell receptor beta chains were all read from a single sample in a study of cytomegalovirus exposure and HLA in healthy donors. Use of 60 Vbeta and 13 Jbeta primers characterized the PCR. Assay used: immunoSEQ multiplex PCR; TCRdb lists only in-frame clones, some missing. The table shows roughly 100,000 clones, with 69% occurring only once. Sequences were obtained from PBMCs. Receptor source: a man under 40 in good health and CMV-seronegative.

The CDR3 DNA reads TGTGCCAGCAGCTTAAGAGGGCGGGAGGTCCCCGGGGAGCTGTTTTTT. It is translated as CASSLRGREVPGELFF. The J gene is TRBJ2-2, the V gene TRBV7-3, with 8 bases identical to TRBD2. The CDR3 has 16 amino acids. The trim removed 1 base at V and 6 bases at J, leaving 7 bases unmatched. In germline, CDR1 is SGHTA, CDR2 FQGTGA. The full variable domain, rest sourced from reference TRBV7-3 and TRBJ2-2, is GAGVSQTPSNKVTEKGKYVELRCDPISGHTALYWYRQSLGQGPEFLIYFQGTGAADDSGLPNDRFFAVRPEGSVSTLKIQRTERGDSAVYLCASSLRGREVPGELFFGEGSRLTVL.

The gene calls are TRBV19 and TRBJ2-2, with D possibly TRBD2 on 7 matching bases. The V and J ends lost 3 bases and 7 bases respectively, with 12 bases between them. The CDR3 runs to 14 residues. Germline V gene lookup returns CDR1 LNHDA and CDR2 SQIVND (reference sequence). Written as DNA, the CDR3 is TGTGCCAGTAGTATCACCGGGGGGCACGGGGAGCTGTTTTTT. It is translated as CASSITGGHGELFF.

The genes are TRBV11-2 and TRBJ1-4; no firm D call. The CDR3 totals 13 residues. The germline gives CDR1 SGHAT, CDR2 FQNNGV. The V end was cut by 5 bases, the J end by 4 bases, with 8 bases between. CDR3: CASSGGFNEKLFF. CDR3 nucleotides: TGTGCCAGCAGCGGCGGATTTAATGAAAAACTGTTTTTT.

The V call is TRBV9, the J call TRBJ2-2; TRBD1 aligns across 7 bases. The germline CDR1 and CDR2 sequences are SGDLS and YYNGEE. This CDR3 has 13 residues. V trimming: 7 bases; J trimming: 4 bases; junction bases outside the gene matches: 4. The CDR3 here is CASRAGGTGELFF. The CDR3 DNA sequence: TGTGCCAGCCGAGCAGGGGGCACCGGGGAGCTGTTTTTT.

The V and J genes are TRBV4-1 and TRBJ2-1; 9 nucleotides line up with TRBD2. The CDR3 runs to 18 residues. Germline loops: CDR1 MGHRA, CDR2 YSYEKL. The V segment lost 1 base and the J segment 0 bases; nucleotides outside the gene matches: 7. The CDR3 protein is CASSQVAAGGFSYNEQFF. CDR3 in DNA: TGCGCCAGCAGCCAAGTGGCAGCGGGAGGTTTCTCCTACAATGAGCAGTTCTTC.

The chain joins TRBV5-1 to TRBJ2-2; D may be TRBD2 (6 bases). V lost 4 bases to trimming and J lost 3 bases, with 10 bases between them. Germline V CDR1 and CDR2: SGHRS, YFSETQ. CDR3 length: 14 amino acids. Here the CDR3 reads CASSPLADTGELFF. The CDR3 region has the DNA TGCGCCAGCAGCCCTTTAGCGGACACCGGGGAGCTGTTTTTT. The full variable domain, its missing parts supplied by reference TRBV5-1 and TRBJ2-2, is KAGVTQTPRYLIKTRGQQVTLSCSPISGHRSVSWYQQTPGQGLQFLFEYFSETQRNKGNFPGRFSGRQFSNSRSEMNVSTLELGDSALYLCASSPLADTGELFFGEGSRLTVL.

V and J are TRBV5-1 and TRBJ2-7, with 7 bases matching TRBD2. J was trimmed by 2 bases and V by 4 bases; bases with no gene match: 6. This CDR3 comprises 14 residues. Germline V gene lookup returns CDR1 SGHRS and CDR2 YFSETQ. The CDR3 bases are TGCGCCAGCAGCATGACTAGCCCGCCCTACGAGCAGTACTTC. Its protein is CASSMTSPPYEQYF.

The genes are TRBV7-8 and TRBJ2-7; 14 nucleotides agree with TRBD2. With 5 bases clipped from V and 6 bases from J, the junction kept 3 bases outside the gene matches. This CDR3 is 14 amino acids long. Germline CDR1 SGHVS, CDR2 FQNEAQ. The CDR3 sequence is CASSAGTSGSEQYF. For the CDR3, the DNA is TGTGCCAGCAGCGCTGGGACTAGCGGGAGCGAGCAGTACTTC.

As to this clone: The junction differs from germline at one of its ends, possibly a read error. The sample holds other DNA sequences that translate to the same CDR3. The rearrangement joins TRBV5-1 to TRBJ2-3; a possible D gene is TRBD2 (5 bases). CDR1 is SGHRS and CDR2 is YFSETQ in the germline V gene. The CDR3 runs 16 residues. CDR3 sequence: CASSLARGLSTDTQYF. For the CDR3, the DNA is TGCGCCAGCAGCTTGGCAAGAGGGCTGAGCACGGATACGCAGTATTTT.

This clone has only one observation. This chain uses TRBV15 with TRBJ2-3; no firm D call. CDR3 length: 15 amino acids. Germline V lookup: CDR1 LNHNV, CDR2 YYDKDF (reference sequence). The ends were cut back, 3 bases at V and 0 bases at J, with 10 bases in the middle. In DNA, the CDR3 is TGTGCCACCAGCAGCGAGGTGACTAGCACAGATACGCAGTATTTT. This gives the protein CATSSEVTSTDTQYF.